The 6 T cell receptor beta chains below were found in one sample sequenced in a study of cytomegalovirus exposure and HLA in healthy donors (dated by TCRdb to between 2016 and 2019). The library was made by the immunoSEQ multiplex PCR assay. The immuneACCESS repertoire file appears here via TCRdb, limited to in-frame rearrangements. These files lack a portion of the clones; in checked studies, under half of the deficit traces to unresolved V genes, and the cause of the others is not known. Recorded for this sample are 130,000 or so clones; over 80% of them occurred a single time. The ten largest clones take up roughly 6.5% of the sample. Sequenced input: PBMCs. The source of these receptors is a woman aged 25 to 45 in good health and CMV-seropositive.

This rearrangement joins TRBV7-9 to TRBJ2-7; 9 bases agree with TRBD1. Trimming cost V 4 bases and J 4 bases; bases outside gene matches: 8. Per the germline V gene, CDR1 is SEHNR and CDR2 is FQNEAQ (reference sequence). CDR3 length equals 15 residues. CDR3 nucleotides: TGTGCCAGCAGCTCTCCGGGACAGGGCTCGTACGAGCAGTACTTC. It yields the protein CASSSPGQGSYEQYF. Filled out from reference TRBV7-9 and TRBJ2-7, the complete variable domain reads DTGVSQNPRHKITKRGQNVTFRCDPISEHNRLYWYRQTLGQGPEFLTYFQNEAQLEKSRLLSDRFSAERPKGSFSTLEIQRTEQGDSAMYLCASSSPGQGSYEQYFGPGTRLTVT.

The J gene is TRBJ1-4, the V gene TRBV15, with D uncertain. The CDR3 is made up of 13 amino acids. V lost 3 bases and J lost 7, with 9 bases in between. Germline assignment: CDR1 LNHNV and CDR2 YYDKDF (reference sequence). The DNA for the CDR3 is TGTGCCACCAGCAGCGGGATCCGTGAAAAACTGTTTTTT. The encoded protein is CATSSGIREKLFF.

The CDR3 region is CASSFGTHTEAFF. In DNA, the CDR3 is TGTGCCAGCAGCTTTGGGACACACACTGAAGCTTTCTTT. The V and J genes are TRBV5-6 and TRBJ1-1, with D perhaps matching TRBD1 (6 bases). Germline assignment: CDR1 SGHDT and CDR2 YYEEEE. This CDR3 is built from 13 residues. V was cut by 2 bases and J by 3 bases, with 8 bases left in between.

The J gene is TRBJ1-4, the V gene TRBV28; D perhaps matches TRBD1 (6 bases). Germline V lookup: CDR1 MDHEN, CDR2 SYDVKM. V lost 4 bases, J lost 5 bases, and 20 bases lay in between. The length of the CDR3 is 17 residues. CDR3 protein: CASSYMGGGQGNEKLFF. CDR3 sequence (DNA): TGTGCCAGCAGTTATATGGGGGGAGGGCAGGGGAATGAAAAACTGTTTTTT.

The chain uses TRBV7-9 and TRBJ1-2; D is ambiguous. Germline V gives CDR1 SEHNR, CDR2 FQNEAQ (reference sequence). V was pared by 5 bases and J by 4 bases, with 11 bases between. This CDR3 contains 13 residues. CDR3 sequence reads: CASSPRLSYGYTF. CDR3 sequence (DNA): TGTGCCAGCAGCCCCAGGCTGTCCTATGGCTACACCTTC.

V is TRBV7-8 and J is TRBJ2-1, with D maybe TRBD1 (6 bases). CDR3 size: 14 residues. V was shortened by 8 bases and J by 6 bases, with 17 bases between the two germline ends. Germline V lookup: CDR1 SGHVS, CDR2 FQNEAQ. The CDR3 DNA is TGTGCCAGCCGAAGAAGGGGGATCGGCAATGAGCAGTTCTTC. It encodes CASRRRGIGNEQFF.